This T cell receptor (beta chain) was captured in a study of a mutant IDH1 vaccine in newly diagnosed glioma. For the study at large: Former treatment meant radiotherapy, temozolomide, or both; the majority had gotten both. Findings and caveats of the study: The vaccine induced immune responses, and these occurred in about 95% of patients. Top-clonotype changes in peripheral T cells seemed unrelated to pseudoprogression.

Described time point: baseline, week 1 (first vaccination visit). Noted treatment: pre-vaccination baseline after standard-of-care therapy. The donors' diagnosis was new WHO grade 3 or 4 astrocytoma that was IDH1-mutant and ATRX-lost. As regards this clone: Its matching antigen is unknown.

Clones were read by immunoSEQ multiplex PCR, and TCRdb kept only the in-frame ones, dropping some. The data show 85,000 to 100,000 clones, roughly 77% seen once. The germline V gene has CDR1 SGHTS and CDR2 YDEGEE. V shed 4 bases and J 2 bases; nucleotides not matched to a gene: 5. CDR3 size: 15 residues. This TCR derives from a man aged 40-50 years with glioma. Sequencing used PBMCs, obtained from a glioma patient treated with radiotherapy, temozolomide or both. The chain uses TRBV5-8 and TRBJ2-3; TRBD2 matches at 9 bases. CDR3 amino acids: CASSALAGATDTQYF. DNA for the CDR3: TGTGCCAGCAGCGCACTAGCGGGCGCCACAGATACGCAGTATTTT.